This T cell receptor beta chain was identified in a study of blood T cell repertoires in COVID-19. The wider study: COVID-19 samples, acute and convalescent, were from the United States, Italy and Spain. PBMCs, B-cell-depleted T cells, or T cells were the source of the cDNA or gDNA that made up the material.

This CDR3 region has 15 residues. V shed 7 bases and J 1 base; nucleotides not matched to a gene: 7. From germline, CDR1 is LNHDA and CDR2 SQIVND (reference sequence). Those enrolled, adults aged roughly 18 to 89 years, came from 25 or so US areas. What the recovered Cohort 3 donors had was two negative PCRs, clearance, or symptom resolution. TCRdb's copy holds only in-frame clones and misses some; the assay was immunoSEQ multiplex PCR. The table records some 500,000 clones, approximately 87% of them present only once. The origin of this receptor is a woman aged 40 to 55 who had recovered from COVID-19. This sequence joins TRBV19 and TRBJ1-5, with 7 positions matching TRBD1. What was sequenced was PBMCs or T cells enriched from blood (not recorded which). In nucleotides, the CDR3 is TGTGCCAGTAAAAAAGACAGGGTAAGCAATCAGCCCCAGCATTTT. Amino acids: CASKKDRVSNQPQHF.